This T cell receptor (beta chain) appears in the sequencing data of a study of cytotoxic CD8 clonotypes in ibrutinib-treated CLL. Study-wide context: By median roughly 69 months, about 12 had progressed and approximately 14 stayed remitted; responses had been 2 complete and around 25 partial. Findings and limits, study-wide: In comparison with age-matched healthy donors, baseline clonality was higher and tracked circulating CD8+ T-cell counts.

After removal of 5 bases from V and 3 bases from J, the junction contained 16 bases not matched to a gene. From germline, CDR1 is SGHTA and CDR2 FQGNSA. The CDR3 is made up of 18 amino acids. The method was immunoSEQ multiplex PCR; TCRdb's version includes in-frame clones alone and lacks a portion of them. The data contain over 100,000 clones, 80% to 90% of them singletons. Details on this clone: Its antigen is not identified.

Extraction of around 2 micrograms of genomic DNA from cryopreserved PBMCs supplied material for TCR beta libraries. The chain recombines TRBV7-2 with TRBJ2-7; 10 bases map to TRBD1. Sequencing was performed on PBMCs, taken after 24 months of ibrutinib treatment. This sequence originates from a human donor with chronic lymphocytic leukemia. The CDR3 nucleotides are TGTGCCAGCAGCCTTAGGTGGGGACAGGGGACCCACCGCTACGAGCAGTACTTC. Protein: CASSLRWGQGTHRYEQYF. Drawing the rest from reference TRBV7-2 and TRBJ2-7, the complete variable domain is GAGVSQSPSNKVTEKGKDVELRCDPISGHTALYWYRQSLGQGLEFLIYFQGNSAPDKSGLPSDRFSAERTGGSVSTLTIQRTQQEDSAVYLCASSLRWGQGTHRYEQYFGPGTRLTVT.